This note documents a single T cell receptor beta chain sequence. Its cognate antigen is unknown. This specimen comes from a study of post-analysis software for immune sequencing data. Study-wide context: Included among the disease courses, which were recorded for the cohort, were relapsing-remitting, secondary progressive and progressive-relapsing multiple sclerosis.

Study-wide findings and caveats: The five TRBV segments detected at higher frequency in patients than in controls included TRBV5-6, TRBV5-1 and TRBV20-1. Significantly lower normalized Chao1 diversity was seen in multiple sclerosis patients than in controls. Batch-mates among the samples co-clustered strongly by F measure.

The library was made from cDNA and included unique molecular identifiers. TCRdb ran MiXCR on the PCR reads and lists one entry per CDR3 protein. The sample holds some 690,000 distinct CDR3 sequences; 55% to 70% are singletons and the top ten take roughly 12%. Trimming took 2 bases from V and 6 from J; bases not matched to a gene: 4. Germline-derived CDR1 and CDR2 are SGDLS and YYNGEE. CDR3 length equals 15 residues. This receptor was obtained from a girl aged 2-10 years with multiple sclerosis. Source material: blood. This sequence joins TRBV9 and TRBJ2-1, with TRBD2 identical over 11 bases. Here the CDR3 reads CASSVGLAEGNEQFF. In DNA, the CDR3 is TGTGCCAGCAGCGTGGGACTAGCGGAGGGCAATGAGCAGTTCTTC.